The TCR beta chain described here comes from a study of blood T cell repertoires in COVID-19. Only in-frame clones appear in the TCRdb table, and some are missing; sequencing was by immunoSEQ multiplex PCR. The sample contains about 320,000 clones, over 70% of which appear only once. Adults between about 18 and 95 years of age took part from 24 US areas. Cohort 3 recovery required two negative PCRs, clearance, or symptom resolution. From germline, CDR1 is MDHEN and CDR2 SYDVKM. The CDR3 runs to 15 residues. With V trimmed by 6 bases and J by 10 bases, 10 bases remained unmatched. Sequenced material: PBMCs or T cells enriched from blood (not recorded which). The chain combines TRBV28 with TRBJ1-6; 9 bases line up with TRBD1. This sequence was found in a man younger than 45 who had recovered from COVID-19. The CDR3 reads CASSISGQGNSPLHF. The CDR3 DNA reads as TGTGCCAGCAGCATATCGGGACAGGGTAACTCACCCCTCCACTTT. Full variable domain (rest looked up from reference TRBV28 and TRBJ1-6): DVKVTQSSRYLVKRTGEKVFLECVQDMDHENMFWYRQDPGLGLRLIYFSYDVKMKEKGDIPEGYSVSREKKERFSLILESASTNQTSMYLCASSISGQGNSPLHFGNGTRLTVT.